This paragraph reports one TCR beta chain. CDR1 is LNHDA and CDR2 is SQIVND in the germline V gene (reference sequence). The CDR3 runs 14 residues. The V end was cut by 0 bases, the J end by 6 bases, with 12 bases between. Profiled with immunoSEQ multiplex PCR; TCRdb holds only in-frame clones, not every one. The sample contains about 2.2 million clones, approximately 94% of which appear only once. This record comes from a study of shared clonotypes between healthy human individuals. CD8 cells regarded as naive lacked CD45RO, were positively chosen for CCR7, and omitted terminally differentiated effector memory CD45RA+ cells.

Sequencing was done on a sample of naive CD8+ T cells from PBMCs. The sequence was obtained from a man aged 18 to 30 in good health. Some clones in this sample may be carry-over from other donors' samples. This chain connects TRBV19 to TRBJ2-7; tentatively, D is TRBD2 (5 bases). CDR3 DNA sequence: TGTGCCAGTAGTATAGACGGGATTGCCCGCGAGCAGTACTTC. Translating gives CASSIDGIAREQYF.